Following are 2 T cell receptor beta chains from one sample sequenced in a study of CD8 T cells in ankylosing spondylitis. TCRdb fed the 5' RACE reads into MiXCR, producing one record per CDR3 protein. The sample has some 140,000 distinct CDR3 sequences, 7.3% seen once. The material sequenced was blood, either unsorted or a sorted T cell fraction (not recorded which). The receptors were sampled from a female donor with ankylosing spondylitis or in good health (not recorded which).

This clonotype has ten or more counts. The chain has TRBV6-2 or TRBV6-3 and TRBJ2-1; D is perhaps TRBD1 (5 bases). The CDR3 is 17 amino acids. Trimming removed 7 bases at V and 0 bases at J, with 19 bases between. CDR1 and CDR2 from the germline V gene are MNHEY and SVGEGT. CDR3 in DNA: TGTGCCAGCAATCAGGGAACGTTTATGAGCTCCTACAATGAGCAGTTCTTC. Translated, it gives CASNQGTFMSSYNEQFF.

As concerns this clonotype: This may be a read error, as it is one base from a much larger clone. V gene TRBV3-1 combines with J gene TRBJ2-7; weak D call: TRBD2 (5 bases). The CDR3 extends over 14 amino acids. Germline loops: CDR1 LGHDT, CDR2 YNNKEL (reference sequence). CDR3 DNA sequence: TGTGCCGGCAGCCAAGACGGGGAACCCTACGAGCAGTACTTC. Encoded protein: CAGSQDGEPYEQYF.